Presented here are 11 T cell receptor beta chains from one specimen sequenced in a study of Graves' ophthalmopathy and Graves' hyperthyroidism. From RNA, the CDR3 regions of TCR beta chains were amplified and sequenced. First-round RT-PCR used HTBI primers; second-round multiplex PCR followed. TCRdb independently ran MiXCR on the multiplex PCR reads; one entry per CDR3 protein. The table has fewer than 70,000 distinct CDR3 sequences, less than 65% seen once; the top ten hold roughly 4.3%. Input material: peripheral blood. All receptors derive from an adult woman with Graves' ophthalmopathy.

The rearrangement joins TRBV5-1 to TRBJ1-5; TRBD1 agrees at 10 bases. The germline CDR1 and CDR2 sequences are SGHRS and YFSETQ. This CDR3 spans 15 amino acids. The J segment lost 2 bases and the V segment lost 4 bases, leaving 3 bases of the junction unmatched. The CDR3 nucleotides are TGCGCCAGCAGCCTGGGGACAGGGGGCAATCAGCCCCAGCATTTT. This sequence encodes CASSLGTGGNQPQHF.

With respect to this clonotype: One junction end does not reproduce the germline sequence, and a read error may be involved. The rearrangement links TRBV5-5 to TRBJ2-7; TRBD1 agrees at 7 bases. CDR3 length equals 15 residues. CDR1 is SGHKS and CDR2 is YYEKEE in the germline V gene (reference sequence). The CDR3 protein is CASSSGDRVSYEQYF. DNA for the CDR3: TGTGCTAGCAGCTCCGGGGACAGAGTCTCCTACGAGCAGTACTTC.

V usage is TRBV15 and J usage is TRBJ2-5; TRBD1 might be the D (6 bases). The CDR3 loop spans 16 amino acids. Germline loops: CDR1 LNHNV, CDR2 YYDKDF (reference sequence). The germline V and J ends were trimmed by 0 bases and 2 bases, with 13 bases remaining between them. The CDR3 nucleotides read TGTGCCACCAGCAGAGATCTTACGAGGGGGCAAGAGACCCAGTACTTC. Translation gives CATSRDLTRGQETQYF.

The table lists this clonotype with many counts. The J gene is TRBJ1-6, the V gene TRBV6-2 or TRBV6-3; D not resolved. In germline, CDR1 is MNHEY, CDR2 SVGEGT. This CDR3 has 13 amino acids. Trimming cost V 1 base and J 7 bases, with 5 bases left between them. The CDR3 protein is CASSYLGNSPLHF. CDR3 nucleotides: TGTGCCAGCAGTTACTTGGGCAATTCACCCCTCCACTTT.

This clonotype was counted ten times or more. The gene calls are TRBV6-6 and TRBJ2-5; D is undetermined. The V end lost 2 bases, the J end lost 4 bases, and 5 bases lay between the germline ends. Germline assignment: CDR1 MNHNY and CDR2 SVGAGI (reference sequence). The length of the CDR3 is 12 residues. The CDR3 is CASSYDGETQYF. CDR3 DNA sequence: TGTGCCAGCAGTTACGACGGAGAGACCCAGTACTTC.

The chain uses TRBV5-1 and TRBJ1-2, with 10 nucleotides matching TRBD1. The CDR3 covers 14 residues. Germline assignment: CDR1 SGHRS and CDR2 YFSETQ. V shed 2 bases, J shed 7 bases, and the junction held 5 bases outside the gene matches. This CDR3 is CASSFGTGEIGYTF. DNA for the CDR3: TGCGCCAGCAGCTTTGGGACAGGGGAAATTGGCTACACCTTC.

Worth noting for this clonotype: This may arise from a read error, as a much more abundant clone is one base away. The chain combines TRBV5-6 with TRBJ2-2; D is uncertain. V lost 3 bases and J 9 bases, leaving 15 bases between the germline ends. From germline, CDR1 is SGHDT and CDR2 YYEEEE. CDR3 length: 14 amino acids. CDR3 nucleotide sequence: TGTGCCAGCAGCTCCCTCGGGCGGAGCCGGGAGCTGTTTTTT. It codes for CASSSLGRSRELFF. The whole variable domain, filled in from reference TRBV5-6 and TRBJ2-2, reads DAGVTQSPTHLIKTRGQQVTLRCSPKSGHDTVSWYQQALGQGPQFIFQYYEEEERQRGNFPDRFSGHQFPNYSSELNVNALLLGDSALYLCASSSLGRSRELFFGEGSRLTVL.

In its sample, this clonotype was seen many times. The chain employs TRBV5-1 and TRBJ2-3; D not certain. V shed 2 bases and J shed 2 bases, with 6 bases lying between them. The CDR3 sequence is 13 residues long. Germline V gene data show CDR1 as SGHRS and CDR2 as YFSETQ. CDR3 DNA: TGCGCCAGCAGCTTCCGGGCCACAGATACGCAGTATTTT. Protein product: CASSFRATDTQYF.

The J gene is TRBJ2-1, the V gene TRBV10-1; 13 nucleotides align to TRBD2. Per germline, CDR1 WNHNN and CDR2 SYGVQD (reference sequence). The V segment lost 3 bases and the J segment 8 bases; nucleotides outside the gene matches: 7. The CDR3 runs to 16 residues. The CDR3 spells CASSDDGTSGMYEQFF. Written as DNA, the CDR3 is TGCGCCAGCAGTGACGACGGGACTAGCGGGATGTATGAGCAGTTCTTC.

This clonotype was seen at least ten times. This rearrangement joins TRBV5-1 to TRBJ2-6; D uncertain. V lost 7 bases to trimming and J lost 2 bases, with 1 base between them. CDR1 and CDR2 from the germline V gene are SGHRS and YFSETQ. This CDR3 has 11 amino acids. The CDR3 spells CASAGANVLTF. The CDR3 DNA sequence: TGCGCCAGCGCTGGGGCCAACGTCCTGACTTTC.

Notes on this clonotype: The junction does not match germline at one end; this may be a read error. As DNA, the CDR3 is TGCGCCAGCAACTTAGGTGTGAACACCGGGGAGCTGTTTTTT. Amino acid sequence: CASNLGVNTGELFF. The chain uses TRBV7-9 and TRBJ2-2; D is uncertain. The germline gives CDR1 SEHNR, CDR2 FQNEAQ (reference sequence). The CDR3 has 14 amino acids.